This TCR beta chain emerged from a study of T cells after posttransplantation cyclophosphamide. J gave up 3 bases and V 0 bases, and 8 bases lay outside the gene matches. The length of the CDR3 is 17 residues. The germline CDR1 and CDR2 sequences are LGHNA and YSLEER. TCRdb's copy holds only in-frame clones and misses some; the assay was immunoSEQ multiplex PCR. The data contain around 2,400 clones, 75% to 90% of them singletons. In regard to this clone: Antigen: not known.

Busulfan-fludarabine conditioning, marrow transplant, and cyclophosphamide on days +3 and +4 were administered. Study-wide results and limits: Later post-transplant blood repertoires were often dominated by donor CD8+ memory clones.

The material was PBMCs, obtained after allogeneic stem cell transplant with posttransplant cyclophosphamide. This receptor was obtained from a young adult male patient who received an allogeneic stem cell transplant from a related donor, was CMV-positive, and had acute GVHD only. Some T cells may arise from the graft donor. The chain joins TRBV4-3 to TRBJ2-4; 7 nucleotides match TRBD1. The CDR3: CASSQDSQGVGKNIQYF. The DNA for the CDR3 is TGCGCCAGCAGCCAAGATTCGCAGGGGGTCGGCAAAAACATTCAGTACTTC.